This passage covers 3 T cell receptor beta chains from one sample sequenced in a study of T cells in Graves' hyperthyroidism and ophthalmopathy. RNA transcripts yielded amplified TCR beta CDR3 regions. A set of HTBI primers served as the primers for a first-round RT-PCR of the TCR CDR3. From the multiplex PCR reads, TCRdb called clonotypes with MiXCR, one entry per CDR3 protein. This sample has 500,000 to 750,000 distinct CDR3 sequences, with 13% to 15% found just once. The sequenced material came from blood. These receptors were collected from a woman aged 18-29 years with Graves' ophthalmopathy.

The chain carries TRBV12-3 or TRBV12-4 and TRBJ2-7; 9 nucleotides agree with TRBD2. J gave up 2 bases and V 4 bases, and 6 bases lay outside the gene matches. This CDR3 has 15 amino acids. CDR3 loop: CASSSTSGFTYEQYF. CDR3 nucleotide sequence: TGTGCCAGCAGTTCGACTAGCGGTTTTACCTACGAGCAGTACTTC.

This clonotype was counted ten times or more. The J gene is TRBJ2-7, the V gene TRBV7-9; 8 nucleotides align to TRBD1. The germline gives CDR1 SEHNR, CDR2 FQNEAQ (reference sequence). V lost 4 bases, J lost 6 bases, and 5 bases stayed unmatched. This CDR3 is 13 amino acids long. The chain's CDR3 is CASSSGGTSEQYF. CDR3 DNA sequence: TGTGCCAGCAGCTCAGGGGGCACCTCCGAGCAGTACTTC.

V and J are TRBV19 and TRBJ1-5, with D hard to call. CDR3 size: 15 residues. Germline V gives CDR1 LNHDA, CDR2 SQIVND (reference sequence). Trimming stripped 3 bases from V and 5 bases from J, with 14 bases between. CDR3 amino acids: CASSIYMRSDQPQHF. In DNA form, the CDR3 reads TGTGCCAGTAGTATTTACATGAGGAGCGATCAGCCCCAGCATTTT.